This T cell receptor beta chain originates from a study of PD-L1 blockade in urothelial cancer (dated by TCRdb to 2016 to 2017). At the level of the whole study: Therapy was started around 2014 for all patients, and atezolizumab 1,200 mg was administered intravenously every 3 weeks. About 85% of the 29 patients were males with bladder-origin urothelial cancer, and about 65% of the roughly 30 reported a prior smoking history. An ECOG performance status of 0 or 1 was recorded for the patients, and 0 to 3 prior chemotherapy regimens had been received by the patients. Blood samples were analyzed at two time points: 3 weeks after treatment start (second dose) and 6 weeks after treatment start. Blood samples yielded a median of roughly 140,000 T cells and roughly 80,000 unique TCRs, with median clonality roughly 0.082. The study was an exploratory multi-omic analysis of somatic, immune and clinical correlates of response to PD-L1 blockade with atezolizumab in urothelial cancer. Pretreatment tumor samples, along with matched peripheral blood collected serially before and after atezolizumab treatment, underwent TCR sequencing. Durable clinical benefit was defined as progression-free survival longer than 6 months, and TCR features were also tested against progression-free and overall survival. In the same patients, whole exome sequencing and RNA sequencing of pretreatment tumors were performed in addition to TCR sequencing. Durable clinical benefit was achieved by nine patients but not by the remaining 20. Just over 28 patients had pretreatment blood TCR-seq, roughly 24 had at least one posttreatment blood collection, and roughly 24 had tumor TCR-seq. Summary of the overall study and its limitations: Improved progression-free and overall survival was associated with having pretreatment peripheral blood TCR clonality below the median. At 3 weeks after the start of treatment, tumor-associated TCR clones in peripheral blood had expanded more in patients with durable benefit (n of about 20, p = 0.022). Small sample size (n of about 29) and many exploratory analyses mean the results are intended to be hypothesis-generating.

Synthetic TCR analog templates were spiked into each PCR to estimate absolute template abundance from read counts. The immunoSEQ assay used bias-controlled V and J gene primers to amplify TCRbeta CDR3 regions from genomic DNA. Sequencing of rearranged TCRbeta segments was done at approximately 20X coverage. The study's own analysis went as follows. Sequencing errors were corrected by clustering and CDR3s were annotated against IMGT to assign V, D and J genes. Downstream analyses used only productive TCRbeta rearrangements and left out out-of-frame or stop-codon sequences. Clonality was calculated as one minus the Shannon entropy normalized by the log of the number of unique productive sequences. Fisher's exact test with Benjamini-Hochberg correction, using a cutoff of adjusted p below 0.01, was how clones that differed between time points or between blood and tumor were identified. TCRdb limited this immuneACCESS table to in-frame rearrangements with V and J called. A share of clones is missing; checked studies link under half to unresolved V genes, and the rest is unexplained. V and J calls plus clone size are reproduced from that table; the DNA served to infer D and trimming. In this sample the table shows some 41,000 clones, approximately 81% of which occur a single time. The ten largest clonotypes hold 2.6% of the sample.

The intended sense of this specimen's time point label: peripheral blood 6 weeks after treatment start. The cohort comprised 25 to 30 patients with locally advanced or metastatic urothelial carcinoma treated at Memorial Sloan Kettering on a trial protocol. Peripheral blood mononuclear cells were collected pretreatment and during treatment, at between 1 and 8 total time points per patient. The Qiagen DNeasy Blood extraction kit was used to purify genomic DNA from total PBMCs and tumor samples. PBMCs were collected pretreatment and during treatment, and were isolated and stored as previously described. This clone turned up a few times. Its antigen is unknown. Base qualities are missing; no much larger clone stands one base away. The input for sequencing was PBMCs, taken around atezolizumab (anti-PD-L1) treatment. This TCR was recovered from a man in his 70s with urothelial cancer.

The nucleotide sequence is given as TGTGCCAGCAGGTTAGCGGGAAGCTCCTACAATGAGCAGTTCTTC. Its translation is CASRLAGSSYNEQFF. Recombination joined TRBV27 with TRBJ2-1; 8 central nucleotides agree with TRBD2. Unmatched junction bases come to 4, with V trimmed by 6 bases and J by 0 bases. From the cysteine through the phenylalanine, the CDR3 covers 15 amino acids. Only the CDR3 portion is preserved as DNA: 45 bases, with reading frame beginning at the first base. CDR1 and CDR2, looked up from the germline V gene (reference sequence), are MNHEY and SMNVEV.